This is a list of T cell receptor beta chains from one sample in a study of shared clonotypes between healthy human individuals. Libraries were prepared by immunoSEQ multiplex PCR; TCRdb keeps only in-frame clonotypes and omits some of them. The table has around 940,000 clones, roughly 72% seen once. Specimen: memory CD4+ T cells sorted from blood. The receptors stem from a man younger than 30 in good health. Both conserved end residues are part of each CDR3. The D gene is left open where the match is weak. The listing skips clone size in some rows; elsewhere it reads once, few, many or a size class.

-,TRBV30,-,TRBJ1-1,TGTGCCTGGAGTGATCTGGACAGAAGGAACACTGAAGCTTTCTTT,CAWSDLDRRNTEAFF
-,TRBV7-9,-,TRBJ2-3,TGTGCCAGCAGAACTTCAGCGGGAGATACGCAGTATTTT,CASRTSAGDTQYF
-,TRBV7-2,-,TRBJ1-5,TGTACCAGCAGCTCAGGACGGGGGTCTGATCAGCCCCAGCATTTT,CTSSSGRGSDQPQHF
-,TRBV2,-,TRBJ2-7,TGTGCCAGCATGGGGACGGCCTCCTACGAGCAGTACTTC,CASMGTASYEQYF
TRBD1,TRBV30,many,TRBJ2-5,TGTGCCTGGAGTGTAGGGACAGTGCAGGGAGAGACCCAGTACTTC,CAWSVGTVQGETQYF
-,TRBV30,few,TRBJ2-2,TGTGCCTGGATCGAGAGGAACACCGGGGAGCTGTTTTTT,CAWIERNTGELFF
TRBD2,TRBV4-3,-,TRBJ2-7,TGCGCCAGCAGCCAAGGCGGAGCGGGAGGGGACGAGCAGTACTTC,CASSQGGAGGDEQYF
-,TRBV5-1,-,TRBJ2-6,TGCGCCAGCAGCGGGGGGACAGTGGCCTCTGGGGCCAACGTCCTGACTTTC,CASSGGTVASGANVLTF
-,TRBV6-6,-,TRBJ1-1,TGTGCCAGCATCACCCCCAGTGGAACTGAAGCTTTCTTT,CASITPSGTEAFF
TRBD1,TRBV6-5,once,TRBJ2-5,TGTGCCAGCAGCAACAGACGGGACAGGGGGAACCAGTACTTC,CASSNRRDRGNQYF
-,TRBV6-5,few,TRBJ2-3,TGTGCCAGCAGTTACAGTCCCACTCAAGATACGCAGTATTTT,CASSYSPTQDTQYF
-,TRBV28,-,TRBJ2-7,TGTGGAGTCGGTGTGTGGGAGCAGTACTTC,CGVGVWEQYF
-,TRBV7-2,-,TRBJ2-5,TGTGCCAGCAGCTTAGATGGGAGGGAGACCCAGTACTTC,CASSLDGRETQYF
-,TRBV2,-,TRBJ1-1,TGTGCCAGCAGTGAAGACGAAGGCGGGAACACTGAAGCTTTCTTT,CASSEDEGGNTEAFF
TRBD1,TRBV18,-,TRBJ2-5,TGTGCCAGCTCACCGGGACAGGGGGCGACGGAGACCCAGTACTTC,CASSPGQGATETQYF
-,TRBV7-9,-,TRBJ2-2,TGTGCCAGCGTGTCGATTCGAGGGTCCGGGGAGCTGTTTTTT,CASVSIRGSGELFF
-,TRBV7-9,-,TRBJ2-4,TGTGCCAGCAGCCCTCGTCCGCAGGGGACGATAGCCAAAAACATTCAGTACTTC,CASSPRPQGTIAKNIQYF
-,TRBV6-5,-,TRBJ1-1,TGTGCCAGCACCACTTTAGGGGGGCGGCTTGAAGCTTTCTTT,CASTTLGGRLEAFF
TRBD2,TRBV2,-,TRBJ2-7,TGTGCCAGCAGATCCACTAGCGGGAGCGCCTTTGGCGAGCAGTACTTC,CASRSTSGSAFGEQYF
TRBD1,TRBV28,-,TRBJ2-2,TGTGCCAGCAGTGTTGCCGGGACAGGGAACACCGGGGAGCTGTTTTTT,CASSVAGTGNTGELFF
TRBD1,TRBV7-2,-,TRBJ1-1,TGTGCCAGCAGCTTAGCCCCCGGGACAGGGGGTGAAGCTTTCTTT,CASSLAPGTGGEAFF
-,TRBV4-1,-,TRBJ1-2,TGCGCCAGCAGCCAAGGGGTAGGCCGATATGGCTACACCTTC,CASSQGVGRYGYTF
-,TRBV5-5,-,TRBJ1-1,TGTGCCAGCAGCTTGCAACAGAACACTGAAGCTTTCTTT,CASSLQQNTEAFF
-,TRBV5-5,-,TRBJ2-1,TGTGCCAGCAGCCCTACAGGGATATACAATGAGCAGTTCTTC,CASSPTGIYNEQFF
-,TRBV5-1,-,TRBJ2-2,TGCGCCAGCAGAAAGGGGGGAGTTGACACCGGGGAGCTGTTTTTT,CASRKGGVDTGELFF
-,TRBV4-1,-,TRBJ2-1,TGCGCCAGCAGCCAGGGCGTTCTTAGCTCCTACAATGAGCAGTTCTTC,CASSQGVLSSYNEQFF
-,TRBV5-1,-,TRBJ1-1,TGCGCCAGCAGCGAGGGGAACACTGAAGCTTTCTTT,CASSEGNTEAFF
-,TRBV4-2,-,TRBJ2-1,TGTGCCAGCAGCCAAGCCATAAGCGGGCACTCCTACAATGAGCAGTTCTTC,CASSQAISGHSYNEQFF
TRBD2,TRBV11-2,-,TRBJ2-7,TGTGCCAGCAGCTTTACCCGGGCTAGCGGCGCCTACGAGCAGTACTTC,CASSFTRASGAYEQYF
-,TRBV4-1,-,TRBJ2-7,TGCGCCAGCAGCCAAGATCGACCCGGCTTACCCTACGAGCAGTACTTC,CASSQDRPGLPYEQYF
-,TRBV6-5,-,TRBJ2-7,TGTGCCAGCAGTTACCTCGGTGCAAGGGGAAACGAGCAGTACTTC,CASSYLGARGNEQYF
-,TRBV18,-,TRBJ1-4,TGTGCCAGCTCCTATAACAGTCTTGCAACTAATGAAAAACTGTTTTTT,CASSYNSLATNEKLFF
-,TRBV14,-,TRBJ1-4,TGTGCCAGCAGCCAGATCGGCAAGAATGAAAAACTGTTTTTT,CASSQIGKNEKLFF
-,TRBV5-6,-,TRBJ2-7,TGTGCCAGCAGCTTCCAGGTTACCTACGAGCAGTACTTC,CASSFQVTYEQYF
TRBD1,TRBV10-2,-,TRBJ1-2,TGCGCCAGCAGTCCACAGGGGGCGGGTTATGGCTACACCTTC,CASSPQGAGYGYTF
TRBD1,TRBV5-5,-,TRBJ2-7,TGTGCCAGCAGCTTGGCGGGACAGGGGGTGTACGAGCAGTACTTC,CASSLAGQGVYEQYF
-,TRBV7-9,-,TRBJ1-3,TGTGCCAGCAGCCCCGGCCTATTCTCTGGAAACACCATATATTTT,CASSPGLFSGNTIYF
TRBD2,TRBV29-1,-,TRBJ2-3,TGCAGCGTTGAAGATTTGGTAGCGGGGGATACGCAGTATTTT,CSVEDLVAGDTQYF
-,TRBV6-1,-,TRBJ2-3,TGTGCCAGCAGTGTGACAGTCACAGATACGCAGTATTTT,CASSVTVTDTQYF
TRBD1,TRBV30,-,TRBJ1-5,TGTGCCTGGAGTGTAGGGACAGGGGGCAATCAGCCCCAGCATTTT,CAWSVGTGGNQPQHF
-,TRBV5-8,-,TRBJ2-3,TGTGCCAGCAGCTTGGTGCTCAGGACTAGCACAGATACGCAGTATTTT,CASSLVLRTSTDTQYF
TRBD1,TRBV30,few,TRBJ2-3,TGTGCCTGGGCCTCCGGGACAGGGGGTTCAGATACGCAGTATTTT,CAWASGTGGSDTQYF
TRBD2,TRBV5-1,-,TRBJ2-6,TGCGCCAGCAGCACCGGACTAGCGGGAGGGATGGCTGGGGCCAACGTCCTGACTTTC,CASSTGLAGGMAGANVLTF
-,TRBV15,-,TRBJ1-5,TGTGCCACCAGCAGAGATCAGAGCGCTCAGCCCCAGCATTTT,CATSRDQSAQPQHF
-,TRBV2,-,TRBJ2-3,TGTGCCAGCACGAGGGACCAGCTCGGCACAGATACGCAGTATTTT,CASTRDQLGTDTQYF
TRBD2,TRBV27,-,TRBJ2-7,TGTGCCAGCAGGGGACTAGCGGGGCCTTACGAGCAGTACTTC,CASRGLAGPYEQYF
-,TRBV27,-,TRBJ2-4,TGTGCCAGCAGCAGGGGAGGTCAGGGAAACATTCAGTACTTC,CASSRGGQGNIQYF
-,TRBV14,once,TRBJ2-2,TGTGCCAGCGGTCTAGAGAACACCGGGGAGCTGTTTTTT,CASGLENTGELFF
-,TRBV10-3,-,TRBJ2-1,TGTGCCATCAGTCCCAATAACAGGGATTACAATGAGCAGTTCTTC,CAISPNNRDYNEQFF
-,TRBV6-1,-,TRBJ2-7,TGTGCCAGCAGCTCGTACTACGAGCAGTACTTC,CASSSYYEQYF
TRBD1,TRBV6-5,-,TRBJ1-5,TGTGCCAGCAGAACGGGACAGGGGGGTCAGCCCCAGCATTTT,CASRTGQGGQPQHF
TRBD1,TRBV5-1,few,TRBJ1-2,TGCGCCAGCAGCGAGGGACAGGGGTATGGCTACACCTTC,CASSEGQGYGYTF
-,TRBV7-7,-,TRBJ1-1,TGTGCTAGCAGCCGCCTGGCCTCTACGGAGACTGAAGCTTTCTTT,CASSRLASTETEAFF
-,TRBV7-6,-,TRBJ2-2,TGTGCCAGCAGCTTAAACCCCCCTAATAGCGGTTTTAACACCGGGGAGCTGTTTTTT,CASSLNPPNSGFNTGELFF
TRBD2,TRBV7-6,-,TRBJ2-3,TGTGCCAGCAGCCAGCAGGCGGGGGGCCTCACAGATACGCAGTATTTT,CASSQQAGGLTDTQYF
-,TRBV19,once,TRBJ1-2,TGTGCCAGTAGCAAGGGCGGCTACACCTTC,CASSKGGYTF
TRBD2,TRBV4-1,once,TRBJ2-1,TGCGCCAGCAGCCCAGTCCTCCTTAGCGGGATGCAGTTCTTC,CASSPVLLSGMQFF